This TCR beta chain was identified in a study of T-cell reconstitution after alpha-beta-depleted transplantation in children. Notes on the study in general: From surviving recipient T cells and thymic progenitors came the high day-60 TCRbeta diversity observed in some patients. Hyperexpanded clones declined; after one year, newly produced T cells mostly supplied diversity. Several hundred graft clones that had expanded were reportedly the source of alpha-beta T cells about two months after transplant.

V lost 5 bases, J lost 4 bases, and 14 bases lay in between. In germline, CDR1 is MDHEN, CDR2 SYDVKM. This CDR3 region has 14 residues. Unique molecular identifiers were used in preparing the TCRbeta library. MiXCR, applied by TCRdb to the PCR reads, yields one record per CDR3 protein. Of about 300,000 distinct CDR3 sequences in the sample, 6.5% to 9% were seen once. Details on this clonotype: The antigen remains unidentified.

The TCR comes from a female patient between 2 and 10 years old who had a stem cell transplant for Fanconi anemia, so the T cells may come from the graft donor. V gene TRBV28 combines with J gene TRBJ1-1, with D possibly matching TRBD1 (6 bases). The specimen comprised peripheral blood, sampled 360 days after TCRalphabeta/CD19-depleted stem cell transplant. CDR3 protein: CASSPTGGATEAFF. The CDR3 DNA reads as TGTGCCAGCAGTCCAACGGGGGGGGCCACTGAAGCTTTCTTT.